This entry describes one T cell receptor (beta chain). Its antigen remains unknown. The assay was immunoSEQ multiplex PCR, and TCRdb's table has in-frame clones only and misses some. The sample has about 7,000 clones; nearly 98% are singletons. The sample comes from a study of naive CD8 T cells in extremely preterm neonates. Findings and limits, study-wide: Term neonates around 0.4%, young children 0.03%, adults less than 0.011%; preterm neonates shared 2.7%.

The clonotype was recovered from a human donor in good health. Input material: naive CD8+ T cells from blood.

CDR3 residues: CASTPGQVNTEAFF. The DNA for the CDR3 is TGTGCCAGTACCCCGGGACAGGTGAACACTGAAGCTTTCTTT. The rearrangement joins TRBV19 to TRBJ1-1, with 8 bases that match TRBD1. This CDR3 contains 14 residues. V was pared by 7 bases and J by 0 bases, with 4 bases of the junction left unmatched. Germline CDR1 and CDR2: LNHDA and SQIVND (reference sequence).